This section outlines one T cell receptor (beta chain) sequence together with its context. Its specificity is not known. Separation by sorting yielded CD4+ and CD8+ T cells from PBMCs. The record originates from a study of CD8+ T cells in alopecia areata. Study results and limitations: Sequencing of scalp samples also captures resident alphabeta T cells of normal skin. Lesional scalp, notably in alopecia totalis/universalis, had clonality above that of normal scalp.

As the sequencing template, cDNA was produced by extracting RNA and reverse transcribing it. This table comes from immunoSEQ multiplex PCR, and its TCRdb copy is limited to in-frame clones, with some not included. The sample has approximately 98,000 clones, 59% seen once. This CDR3 spans 17 amino acids. Trimming removed 4 bases from V and 4 bases from J; junction bases left unmatched: 10. Germline assignment: CDR1 SGHRS and CDR2 YFSETQ. The sequence was collected from a human donor in good health. The source material was CD8+ T cells sorted from blood. The chain uses TRBV5-1 and TRBJ2-2; TRBD2 aligns across 10 bases. The DNA for the CDR3 is TGCGCCAGCAGCCCAATTGGACTAGCGGAGACCACCGGGGAGCTGTTTTTT. Translating gives CASSPIGLAETTGELFF.